The clone carrying this T cell receptor (beta chain) was observed a handful of times. Its antigen is undetermined. This entry comes from a study of T-cell memory formation after mild COVID-19. General study points: Some clones that responded were present in memory (sampled pre-infection), which suggests cross-reactive memory joined. Among clones contracting day 15 to 85, CD4/CD8 was balanced, whereas later expanders leaned CD4+.

The CDR3 is 14 amino acids. Germline values: CDR1 SGDLS, CDR2 YYNGEE. V was trimmed by 4 bases and J by 4 bases, leaving 14 bases between them. The authors produced TCR alpha and TCR beta cDNA libraries with sample barcodes and UMIs by 5'RACE using constant-segment primers. Each CDR3 protein gets one entry after TCRdb re-called the 5' RACE reads with MiXCR. The table has approximately 46,000 distinct CDR3 sequences, 10% to 15% seen once. The sequence derives from a man younger than 35 who had mild COVID-19 (a few samples of this study predate the infection). Cell type and time point are not known. The rearrangement links TRBV9 to TRBJ1-1; D remains unclear. The sample was PBMCs or a T cell subset sorted from them (not recorded which). CDR3: CASSPQVMGTEAFF. The DNA for the CDR3 is TGTGCCAGCAGCCCTCAGGTCATGGGCACTGAAGCTTTCTTT.